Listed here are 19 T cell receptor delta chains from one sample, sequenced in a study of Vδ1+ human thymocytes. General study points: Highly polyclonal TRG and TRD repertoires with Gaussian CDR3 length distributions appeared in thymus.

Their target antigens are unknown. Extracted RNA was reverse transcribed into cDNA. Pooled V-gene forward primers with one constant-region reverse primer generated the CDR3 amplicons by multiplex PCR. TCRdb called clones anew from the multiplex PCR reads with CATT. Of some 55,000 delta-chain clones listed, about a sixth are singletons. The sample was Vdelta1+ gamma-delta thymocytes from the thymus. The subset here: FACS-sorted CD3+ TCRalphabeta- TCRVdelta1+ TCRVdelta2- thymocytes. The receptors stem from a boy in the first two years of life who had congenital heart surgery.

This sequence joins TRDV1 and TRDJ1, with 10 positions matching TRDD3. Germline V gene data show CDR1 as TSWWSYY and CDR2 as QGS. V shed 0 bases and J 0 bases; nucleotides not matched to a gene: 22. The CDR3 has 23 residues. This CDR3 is CALGELPPPRRTGGSAYTDKLIF. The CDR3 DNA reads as TGTGCTCTTGGGGAACTACCACCCCCTAGGCGTACTGGGGGATCCGCATACACCGATAAACTCATCTTT.

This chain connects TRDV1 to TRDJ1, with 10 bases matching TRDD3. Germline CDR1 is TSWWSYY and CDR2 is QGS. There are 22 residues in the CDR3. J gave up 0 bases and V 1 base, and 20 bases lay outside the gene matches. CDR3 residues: CALGEREIPTYWGIEYTDKLIF. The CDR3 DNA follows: TGTGCTCTTGGGGAACGGGAGATTCCTACCTACTGGGGGATCGAGTACACCGATAAACTCATCTTT.

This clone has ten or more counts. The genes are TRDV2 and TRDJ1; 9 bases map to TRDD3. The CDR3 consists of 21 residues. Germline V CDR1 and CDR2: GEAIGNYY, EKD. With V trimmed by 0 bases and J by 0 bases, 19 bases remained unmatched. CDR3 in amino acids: CACDTTIGDTRSLLYTDKLIF. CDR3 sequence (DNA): TGTGCCTGTGACACCACTATTGGGGATACGCGAAGTTTGTTGTACACCGATAAACTCATCTTT.

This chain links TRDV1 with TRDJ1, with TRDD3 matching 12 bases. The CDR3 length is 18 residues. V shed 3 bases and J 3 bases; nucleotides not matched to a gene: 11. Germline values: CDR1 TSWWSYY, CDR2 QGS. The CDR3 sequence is CALGDPRGPGGYADKLIF. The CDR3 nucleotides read TGTGCTCTTGGGGATCCCCGAGGCCCTGGGGGATACGCCGATAAACTCATCTTT.

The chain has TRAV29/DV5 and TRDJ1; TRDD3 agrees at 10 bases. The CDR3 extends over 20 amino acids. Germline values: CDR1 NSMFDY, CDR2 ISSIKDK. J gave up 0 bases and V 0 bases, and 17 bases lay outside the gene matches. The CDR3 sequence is CAASAFPNSGGYANTDKLIF. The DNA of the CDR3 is TGTGCAGCAAGCGCGTTTCCTAATTCCGGGGGATACGCAAACACCGATAAACTCATCTTT.

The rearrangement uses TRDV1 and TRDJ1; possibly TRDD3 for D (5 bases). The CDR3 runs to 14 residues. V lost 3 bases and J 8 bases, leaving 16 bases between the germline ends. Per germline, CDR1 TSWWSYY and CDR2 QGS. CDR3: CALGDLGVRGKLIF. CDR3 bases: TGTGCTCTTGGGGATCTAGGGGTCCGGGGAAAACTCATCTTT.

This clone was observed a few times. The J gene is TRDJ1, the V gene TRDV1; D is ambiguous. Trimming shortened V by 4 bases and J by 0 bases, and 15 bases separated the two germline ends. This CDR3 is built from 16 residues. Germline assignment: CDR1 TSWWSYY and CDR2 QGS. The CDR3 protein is CALGVRRTPYTDKLIF. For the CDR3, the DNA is TGTGCTCTTGGGGTACGAAGGACCCCGTACACCGATAAACTCATCTTT.

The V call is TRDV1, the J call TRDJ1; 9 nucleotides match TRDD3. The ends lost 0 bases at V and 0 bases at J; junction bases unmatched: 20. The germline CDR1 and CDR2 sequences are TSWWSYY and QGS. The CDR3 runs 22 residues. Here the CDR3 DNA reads TGTGCTCTTGGGGAACTGTGCCCACCCCGGGGACTGGGGGACAGGTACACCGATAAACTCATCTTT. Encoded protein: CALGELCPPRGLGDRYTDKLIF.

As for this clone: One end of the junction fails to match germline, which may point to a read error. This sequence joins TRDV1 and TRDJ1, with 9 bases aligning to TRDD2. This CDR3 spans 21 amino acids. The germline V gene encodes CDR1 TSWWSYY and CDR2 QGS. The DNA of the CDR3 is TGTGCTCTTGGGGATCCCCGGCCTTCCTACCTTGGTGGGGACCGTTCCGATAAACACATCTTT. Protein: CALGDPRPSYLGGDRSDKHIF.

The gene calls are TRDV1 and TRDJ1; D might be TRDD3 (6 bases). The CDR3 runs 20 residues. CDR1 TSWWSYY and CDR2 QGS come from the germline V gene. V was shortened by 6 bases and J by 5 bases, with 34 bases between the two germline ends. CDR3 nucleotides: TGTGCTCTTGGCCTATGGACCGCGCGATCTACGACCGGGGGAAAAGATAAACTCATCTTT. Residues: CALGLWTARSTTGGKDKLIF.

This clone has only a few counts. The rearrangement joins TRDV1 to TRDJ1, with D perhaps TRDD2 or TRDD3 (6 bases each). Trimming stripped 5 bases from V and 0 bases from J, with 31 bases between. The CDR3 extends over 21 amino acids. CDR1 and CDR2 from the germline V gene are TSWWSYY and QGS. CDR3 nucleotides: TGTGCTCTTGGGAATCCTACTTTCCCCGGGGGACGCAAAACAGACACCGATAAACTCATCTTT. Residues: CALGNPTFPGGRKTDTDKLIF.

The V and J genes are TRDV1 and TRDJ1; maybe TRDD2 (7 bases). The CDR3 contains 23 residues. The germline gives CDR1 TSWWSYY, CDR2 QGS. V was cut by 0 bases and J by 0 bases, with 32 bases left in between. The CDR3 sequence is CALGELIPTLYWELGTYTDKLIF. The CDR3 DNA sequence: TGTGCTCTTGGGGAACTGATTCCTACTTTATACTGGGAATTGGGTACATACACCGATAAACTCATCTTT.

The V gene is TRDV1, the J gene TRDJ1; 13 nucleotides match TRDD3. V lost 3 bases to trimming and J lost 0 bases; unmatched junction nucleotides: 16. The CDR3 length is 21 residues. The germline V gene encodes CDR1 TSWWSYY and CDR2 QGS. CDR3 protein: CALGDQRNWGIRMTYTDKLIF. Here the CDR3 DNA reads TGTGCTCTTGGGGACCAACGTAACTGGGGGATACGCATGACGTACACCGATAAACTCATCTTT.

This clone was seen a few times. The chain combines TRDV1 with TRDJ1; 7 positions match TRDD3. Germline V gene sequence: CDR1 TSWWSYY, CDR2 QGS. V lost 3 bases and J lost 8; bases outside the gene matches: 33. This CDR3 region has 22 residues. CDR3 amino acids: CALGEVRRFRESHLGGRLKLIF. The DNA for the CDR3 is TGTGCTCTTGGGGAGGTTAGACGCTTCCGCGAGTCCCATCTGGGGGGCCGACTAAAACTCATCTTT.

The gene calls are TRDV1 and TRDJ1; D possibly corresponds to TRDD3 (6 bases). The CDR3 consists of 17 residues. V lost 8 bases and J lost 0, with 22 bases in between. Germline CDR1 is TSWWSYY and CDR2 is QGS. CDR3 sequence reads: CALQNLRLYWDTDKLIF. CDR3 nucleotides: TGTGCTCTTCAGAACCTACGGTTATACTGGGACACCGATAAACTCATCTTT.

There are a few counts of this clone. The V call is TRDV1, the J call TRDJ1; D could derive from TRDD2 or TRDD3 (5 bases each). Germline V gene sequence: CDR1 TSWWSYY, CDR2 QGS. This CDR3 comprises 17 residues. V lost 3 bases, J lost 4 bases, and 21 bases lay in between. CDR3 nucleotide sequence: TGTGCTCTTGGGGACCATTCCTGGGTCGTAAGCTTCGATAAACTCATCTTT. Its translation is CALGDHSWVVSFDKLIF.

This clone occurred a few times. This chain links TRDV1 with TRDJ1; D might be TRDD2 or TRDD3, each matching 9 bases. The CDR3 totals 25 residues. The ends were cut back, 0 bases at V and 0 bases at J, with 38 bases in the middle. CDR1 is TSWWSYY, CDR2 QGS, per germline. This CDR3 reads CALGELSFLPRLRYYWGTYTDKLIF. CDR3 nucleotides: TGTGCTCTTGGGGAACTTTCCTTCCTACCACGATTGCGATATTACTGGGGGACTTACACCGATAAACTCATCTTT.

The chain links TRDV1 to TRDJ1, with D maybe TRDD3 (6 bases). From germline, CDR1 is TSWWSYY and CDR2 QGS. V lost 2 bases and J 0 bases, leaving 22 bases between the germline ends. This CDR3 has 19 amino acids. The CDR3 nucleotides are TGTGCTCTTGGGGAAGGTTGGCTCAGGTACTGGGCGTACACCGATAAACTCATCTTT. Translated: CALGEGWLRYWAYTDKLIF.

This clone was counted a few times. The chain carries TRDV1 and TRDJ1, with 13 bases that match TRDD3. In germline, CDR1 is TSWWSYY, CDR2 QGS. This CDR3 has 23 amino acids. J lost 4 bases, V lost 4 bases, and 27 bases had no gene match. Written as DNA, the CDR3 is TGTGCTCTTGGGGGTCCTCGCCCTATAAAGCCGTACTGGGGGATACGATTTGGCGATAAACTCATCTTT. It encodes CALGGPRPIKPYWGIRFGDKLIF.